The clone carrying this T cell receptor beta chain was recorded at least ten times. Its antigen is as yet unknown. The data originate from a study of molecular identifiers for immune sequencing clone quantification. General study points: Jurkat TCR RNA from one cell was spiked into more than 800,000 naive cells, and it was reportedly detectable there. Whereas naive cells kept under 1% of molecules in clones above 20 RNA copies, such clones held over 99% in effectors.

The germline V gene encodes CDR1 DFQATT and CDR2 SNEGSKA (reference sequence). The CDR3 is made up of 12 amino acids. V was pared by 1 base and J by 3 bases, with 6 bases between. Sorting isolated naive CD8 T cells as CD8+CD4-CCR7+CD45RA+ events. The authors built bulk TCR libraries by previously described methods with listed TCR primers. TCRdb re-called the PCR reads through MiXCR, storing one row per CDR3 protein. The sample shows more than 550,000 distinct CDR3 sequences, roughly 27% of them seen only once. This receptor was obtained from a human donor in good health. Some libraries in this study had Jurkat cell RNA spiked in. V and J are TRBV20-1 and TRBJ1-2; unclear D gene. Sequencing was carried out using naive CD8+ T cells from blood, with Jurkat cell RNA spiked in. Subset denoted: FACS-sorted CD8+CD4-CCR7+CD45RA+ naive T cells. CDR3 DNA sequence: TGCAGTGCTAGAGTCGAGGACTATGGCTACACCTTC. Translated: CSARVEDYGYTF.